The next 7 T cell receptor beta chains were all read from a single sample in a study of radiotherapy plus CTLA-4 blockade in lung cancer. Libraries were prepared by immunoSEQ multiplex PCR; TCRdb keeps only in-frame clonotypes and omits some of them. The sample has 45,000 to 55,000 clones, approximately 86% seen once. Sequenced here: peripheral blood, sampled from a patient treated with radiotherapy plus ipilimumab. Every receptor here comes from a human donor with non-small cell lung cancer that progressed on radiotherapy plus ipilimumab. Some clones in this sample may be carry-over from other donors' samples.

The J gene is TRBJ1-2, the V gene TRBV5-1; D is perhaps TRBD1 (6 bases). This CDR3 contains 15 residues. The V end was cut by 5 bases, the J end by 0 bases, with 14 bases between. CDR1 and CDR2 from the germline V gene are SGHRS and YFSETQ. The CDR3, as DNA: TGCGCCAGCAGACCTCCCGCAGGGGCTAACTATGGCTACACCTTC. As protein: CASRPPAGANYGYTF. The variable domain in full, completed from reference TRBV5-1 and TRBJ1-2, reads KAGVTQTPRYLIKTRGQQVTLSCSPISGHRSVSWYQQTPGQGLQFLFEYFSETQRNKGNFPGRFSGRQFSNSRSEMNVSTLELGDSALYLCASRPPAGANYGYTFGSGTRLTVV.

This chain joins TRBV9 and TRBJ2-3; no clear D gene. CDR1 and CDR2 from the germline V gene are SGDLS and YYNGEE. V shed 1 base and J shed 2 bases, with 8 bases lying between them. The CDR3 contains 14 residues. Here the CDR3 reads CASSVREYTDTQYF. Here the CDR3 DNA reads TGTGCCAGCAGCGTAAGAGAGTACACAGATACGCAGTATTTT.

The CDR3 sequence: CASSGQGGGSPLHF. The CDR3 DNA is TGTGCCAGCTCCGGCCAGGGAGGTGGGTCACCCCTCCACTTT. The chain employs TRBV9 and TRBJ1-6, with a weak D call TRBD1 (5 bases). The V gene's germline CDR1 is SGDLS and CDR2 YYNGEE. V shed 7 bases and J shed 10 bases, with 18 bases lying between them. This CDR3 is 14 amino acids long.

V usage is TRBV9 and J usage is TRBJ2-1, with TRBD2 matching 14 bases. The germline gives CDR1 SGDLS, CDR2 YYNGEE. The CDR3 is made up of 17 amino acids. Losses at the gene ends were 0 bases for V and 9 bases for J; bases not matched to a gene: 8. In DNA form, the CDR3 reads TGTGCCAGCAGCGTAGATCTTGCGGGACTAGCGGGAGTTGAGCAGTTCTTC. Encoded protein: CASSVDLAGLAGVEQFF.

V usage is TRBV29-1 and J usage is TRBJ1-1; weak D call: TRBD1 (5 bases). The germline CDR1 and CDR2 sequences are SQVTM and ANQGSEA. Trimming pared 7 bases from V and 4 bases from J, leaving 16 bases between. This CDR3 is 13 amino acids long. The CDR3 nucleotides read TGCAGCGCCCCAGGGCAGGGAGGCACTGAAGCTTTCTTT. Residues: CSAPGQGGTEAFF.

The CDR3 protein is CASSLPWTGEETQYF. The CDR3 DNA follows: TGTGCCAGCAGCCTACCCTGGACAGGGGAAGAGACCCAGTACTTC. The rearrangement joins TRBV4-2 to TRBJ2-5; 9 bases match TRBD1. Losses at the gene ends were 4 bases for V and 3 bases for J; bases not matched to a gene: 6. The CDR3 length is 15 residues. The V gene's germline CDR1 is LGHNA and CDR2 YNFKEQ.

The chain is built from TRBV19 and TRBJ1-5, with D perhaps TRBD1 (5 bases). Germline CDR1 LNHDA, CDR2 SQIVND (reference sequence). This CDR3 contains 14 residues. V gave up 0 bases and J gave up 4 bases, with 7 bases separating them. CDR3 region: CASSIDGGNQPQHF. In nucleotides, the CDR3 is TGTGCCAGTAGTATAGATGGGGGGAATCAGCCCCAGCATTTT.